This section outlines one T cell receptor (beta chain) sequence together with its context. The data were taken from a study of blood T cell repertoires in COVID-19. Study summary: Material from acute and convalescent COVID-19 was sourced from the United States, Italy and Spain.

Original processing methods: Reference gene primer amplification in the assay estimated nucleated cell counts. Here immunoSEQ multiplex PCR was the method, and the copy in TCRdb shows in-frame clones only, minus some. That table gives V, J and clone size, and the DNA gave D and trimming. The sample yields approximately 210,000 clones, less than 90% seen once. The TCR originated in a man aged 35 to 55 with active or convalescent COVID-19. The specimen was peripheral blood.

The CDR3 protein is CALESGTALTSYEQYF. The CDR3 DNA reads TGTGCCTTAGAGTCGGGGACAGCACTTACATCCTACGAGCAGTACTTC. The J gene is TRBJ2-7, the V gene TRBV30, with 7 nucleotides matching TRBD1. This CDR3 comprises 16 residues. Germline V CDR1 and CDR2: GTSNPN, SVGIG (reference sequence). V was clipped by 7 bases and J by 1 base; unmatched bases: 16.